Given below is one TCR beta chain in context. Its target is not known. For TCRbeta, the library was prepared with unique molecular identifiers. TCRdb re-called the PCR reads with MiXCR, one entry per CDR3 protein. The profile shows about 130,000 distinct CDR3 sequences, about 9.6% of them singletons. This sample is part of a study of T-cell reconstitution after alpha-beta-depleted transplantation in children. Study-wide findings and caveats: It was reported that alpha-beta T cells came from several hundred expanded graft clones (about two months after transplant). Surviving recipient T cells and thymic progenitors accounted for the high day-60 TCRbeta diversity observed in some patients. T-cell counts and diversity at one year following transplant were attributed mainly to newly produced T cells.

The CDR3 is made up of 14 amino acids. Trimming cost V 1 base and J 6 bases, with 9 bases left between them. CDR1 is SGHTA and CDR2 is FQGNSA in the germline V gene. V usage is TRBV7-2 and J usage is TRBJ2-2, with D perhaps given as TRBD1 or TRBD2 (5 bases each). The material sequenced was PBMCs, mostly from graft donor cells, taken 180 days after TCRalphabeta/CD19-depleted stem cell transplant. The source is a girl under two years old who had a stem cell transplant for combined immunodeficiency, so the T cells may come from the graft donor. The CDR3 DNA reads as TGTGCCAGCAGCTTAGGGGGGAATCCCGGGGAGCTGTTTTTT. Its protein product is CASSLGGNPGELFF.